The TCR beta chain described here comes from a study of shared clonotypes between healthy human individuals (TCRdb year 2020). Background on the whole study: A couple of women and a few men aged 18 to 49 years were included in the cohort. For each donor, three plates each were used for CD4 naive and CD4 memory, two plates were used for CD8 naive, and one plate was used for CD8 memory. The study deeply sequenced blood TCR repertoires of five healthy adults to estimate repertoire size and the extent of clonotype sharing between individuals. To increase sequencing depth and limit assay-specific biases, TCR repertoire library preparation and sequencing were carried out by different laboratories using diverse techniques. Between about 0.94 and 10 billion PBMCs per donor were obtained by leukapheresis. The paper's findings and limits, for the study overall: Incomplete sequencing was indicated by rarefaction of sorted-subset datasets, despite the large sequencing depth. Across four donors, 5% to 6% of naive CD4, approximately 3.6% of naive CD8, 2.3% of memory CD4, and approximately 0.4% of memory CD8 clonotypes were shared. Estimated clonotype richness was generally larger for naive than for memory subsets. Only blood was sampled, and tissue TCR repertoires likely differ from those in blood. Clonotypes shared by all four sorted-subset donors showed higher generation probabilities than non-shared clonotypes. Because the study included only a small number of donors, the genetic and exposure-history diversity represented was limited. Pairwise subsampling led to the expectation that sequencing depth would affect the degree of clonotype sharing among donors.

Measured from the cysteine to the phenylalanine, the CDR3 is 14 residues long. Left in the record is the CDR3 DNA by itself, 42 bases read in frame from the first base. The germline V gene provides CDR1 SGDLS and CDR2 YYNGEE. A distance of 13 bases separates the germline ends of V and J, which lose 4 bases and 2 bases respectively. A note on this clone: The antigen it binds to is not known. No much larger clone exists at a distance of one base, and base qualities are not known. Other DNA sequences of this sample code for an identical CDR3.

Using the deep immunoSEQ assay, multiplex PCR amplified TCR CDR3 regions from genomic DNA. Genomic DNA extracted from each cell subset was distributed evenly over all wells of several immunoSEQ 96-well plates, and each plate served as one replicate. For sorted subsets, 200 to 250 ng of genomic DNA, equivalent to 25,000 to 30,000 T cell genomes, went into each replicate PCR. Purified libraries were quantified with a Qubit 3.0 fluorometer, sized on a Bioanalyzer 2100, and re-quantified with the KAPA Library Quantification kit. Every immunoSEQ 96-well plate was sequenced on a dedicated single-read 150-cycle Illumina NextSeq 550 flow cell. In the source study's methods: Because the immunoSEQ output held only junctional sequences and lacked quality scores, the filtering could not match the filtering applied to full-length reads. Sequences were annotated with PyIR, a Python wrapper for IgBLAST v1.9, and V/J genes and CDR3 were assigned using IMGT germline references. Reads were filtered out if the reads had weak V/J assignments (E-value above 1e-6), no CDR3, stop codons, out-of-frame junctions, or ambiguous translated residues. V3J clonotypes were defined as sequences sharing the same inferred V gene, J gene, and CDR3 amino acid sequence. Percentage overlap between repertoires was calculated by dividing the number of shared unique clonotypes by the size of the smaller repertoire. Richness of each repertoire was evaluated using RTK rarefaction, the Chao1 estimator, and Recon v2.1 estimates of unobserved clonotypes. Generation probabilities for all TCRbeta clonotypes obtained by the gDNA method from a handful of donors were computed using OLGA. TCRdb's version of the immuneACCESS table is confined to in-frame rearrangements and falls short of the full clone set. An unresolved V gene accounts for under half of the shortfall where checked; the remainder is of unknown origin. V and J calls and clone size are copied from that table; D and trimming were computed from the DNA. The sample data list roughly 2.1 million clones, and about 93% of these were observed just once. The ten largest clonotypes hold around 1.7% of the sample.

CD8 naive samples were obtained by positive selection for CCR7 among CD45RO-negative cells, yielding a CD45RA+CCR7+ population from which TemRA cells were excluded. Healthy HIV-negative adults with no recently reported acute infections or vaccinations were included as donors. Only Caucasian adults living in Nashville, Tennessee, USA were represented among the donors. Blood was collected by leukapheresis, and PBMCs were isolated by Ficoll-Histopaque density gradient centrifugation and then cryopreserved in liquid nitrogen vapor phase. Analytical flow cytometry was used to check the purity and quantity of every magnetically sorted T cell population. Each sorted fraction had its genomic DNA isolated and then quantified by UV absorbance on a Nanodrop 2000c.

The source of this sequence is a man younger than 35 in good health. Some clones in this sample may be carry-over from other donors' samples. Sequenced sample: naive CD8+ T cells from PBMCs. Taken with the paper, the label for cell subset or site translates to: CD45RA+CCR7+. The chain is assembled from TRBV9 and TRBJ2-7; TRBD2 is a weak D gene call, 6 bases matching. The CDR3 protein is CASSPRDSPYEQYF. Here is the DNA: TGTGCCAGCAGCCCTAGGGACTCCCCCTACGAGCAGTACTTC.